This TCR beta chain was observed in a study of regulatory T cells in long-lasting Graves disease. Study summary: Persistent Graves' disease required over 5 years of antithyroid drugs and positive TSH receptor antibodies.

Time point indicated: persistent/refractory GD, antithyroid drugs over 5 years with positive TRAb. From PBMCs, RNA was extracted and then used to make the TCR library. The authors built TCR beta libraries using iRepertoire HTBI primers and Arm-PCR of CDR3 regions. Each CDR3 protein is one row after TCRdb ran MiXCR on the multiplex PCR reads. The table lists 250,000 to 300,000 distinct CDR3 sequences, more than 20% of them singletons. The CDR3 contains 14 residues. The germline V gene encodes CDR1 SGHTA and CDR2 FQGNSA. J gave up 4 bases and V 5 bases, and 7 bases lay outside the gene matches. This clonotype was found many times.

The sample consisted of peripheral blood mononuclear cells (PBMCs), taken when the disease was refractory, from a patient treated with antithyroid drugs. V gene TRBV7-2 combines with J gene TRBJ1-2; 7 positions match TRBD1. This clonotype was sampled from a female donor with Graves disease. CDR3 sequence: CASSQGQSFYGYTF. CDR3 coding DNA: TGTGCCAGCAGCCAGGGACAGTCTTTCTATGGCTACACCTTC.